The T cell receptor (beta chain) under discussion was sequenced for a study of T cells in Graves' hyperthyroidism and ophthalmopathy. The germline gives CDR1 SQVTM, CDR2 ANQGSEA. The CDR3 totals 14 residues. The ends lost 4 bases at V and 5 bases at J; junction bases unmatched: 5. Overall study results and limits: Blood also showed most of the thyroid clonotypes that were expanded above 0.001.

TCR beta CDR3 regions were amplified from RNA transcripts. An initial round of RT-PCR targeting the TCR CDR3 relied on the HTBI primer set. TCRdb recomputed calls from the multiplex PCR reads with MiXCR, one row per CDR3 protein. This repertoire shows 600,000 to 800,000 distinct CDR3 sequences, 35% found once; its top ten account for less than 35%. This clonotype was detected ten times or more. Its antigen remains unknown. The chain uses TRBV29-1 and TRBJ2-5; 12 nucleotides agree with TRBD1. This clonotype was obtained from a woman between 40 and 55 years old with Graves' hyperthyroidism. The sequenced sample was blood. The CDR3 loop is CSVAGQGAPETQYF. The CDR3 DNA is TGCAGCGTTGCGGGACAGGGGGCCCCGGAGACCCAGTACTTC.